The next 28 T cell receptor beta chains were all read from a single sample in a study of shared clonotypes between healthy human individuals. Profiling relied on immunoSEQ multiplex PCR, and the TCRdb table lists in-frame clones only, not all of them. The sample contains some 2,100,000 clones, approximately 94% of which appear only once. The sequenced sample was naive CD4+ T cells sorted from blood. This sample's subset: CD45RA+ positively selected. These receptors were collected from a young man in good health.

The chain combines TRBV2 with TRBJ2-7; 7 positions match TRBD1. CDR1 is SNHLY and CDR2 is FYNNEI in the germline V gene. CDR3 size: 15 residues. With 6 bases clipped from V and 3 bases from J, the junction kept 11 bases outside the gene matches. The CDR3 bases are TGTGCCAGCAGCCAACGACAGGGTTCGATCTACGAGCAGTACTTC. Its translation: CASSQRQGSIYEQYF.

The genes are TRBV29-1 and TRBJ1-1; tentative D call: TRBD1 (6 bases). The CDR3 is 14 residues long. The germline V gene has CDR1 SQVTM and CDR2 ANQGSEA. Trimming stripped 1 base from V and 5 bases from J, with 14 bases between. DNA of the CDR3: TGCAGCGTTGAAGCCGAACAGGGAGGGACTGAAGCTTTCTTT. Amino acid sequence: CSVEAEQGGTEAFF. Full variable domain (outside the CDR3, taken from reference TRBV29-1 and TRBJ1-1): SAVISQKPSRDICQRGTSLTIQCQVDSQVTMMFWYRQQPGQSLTLIATANQGSEATYESGFVIDKFPISRPNLTFSTLTVSNMSPEDSSIYLCSVEAEQGGTEAFFGQGTRLTVV.

This CDR3 is CASSPPTGSNTEAFF. CDR3 nucleotide sequence: TGTGCCAGCTCACCCCCGACAGGGTCGAACACTGAAGCTTTCTTT. This chain connects TRBV18 to TRBJ1-1, with 7 bases aligning to TRBD1. The CDR3 contains 15 residues. Germline trimming cut 3 bases from V and 1 base from J; bases unmatched to any gene: 5. Germline CDR1 is KGHSH and CDR2 is LQKENI.

The chain employs TRBV5-4 and TRBJ1-2; TRBD1 matches 10 bases. The junction had 5 bases not matched to a gene; V was cut back by 4 bases and J by 5 bases. Germline-derived CDR1 and CDR2 are SGHNT and YYREEE (reference sequence). CDR3 length equals 14 residues. The CDR3: CASSPQGQGYGYTF. The CDR3 DNA is TGTGCCAGCAGCCCCCAGGGACAGGGGTATGGCTACACCTTC. Filled out from reference TRBV5-4 and TRBJ1-2, the complete variable domain reads ETGVTQSPTHLIKTRGQQVTLRCSSQSGHNTVSWYQQALGQGPQFIFQYYREEENGRGNFPPRFSGLQFPNYSSELNVNALELDDSALYLCASSPQGQGYGYTFGSGTRLTVV.

This clone occurred once. The chain recombines TRBV4-3 with TRBJ1-5, with a possible D match to TRBD1 (6 bases). Germline-derived CDR1 and CDR2 are LGHNA and YSLEER. The CDR3 runs to 16 residues. Trimming left V 1 base short and J 2 bases short, with 12 bases between. The CDR3 coding sequence is TGCGCCAGCAGCCAAGGGGGGCCGATAGGCAATCAGCCCCAGCATTTT. Its protein is CASSQGGPIGNQPQHF.

V and J are TRBV19 and TRBJ2-7; 7 nucleotides match TRBD2. V trimming: 2 bases; J trimming: 5 bases; junction bases outside the gene matches: 6. CDR3 size: 14 residues. Germline V gene lookup returns CDR1 LNHDA and CDR2 SQIVND (reference sequence). Written as DNA, the CDR3 is TGTGCCAGTAGTATATCGGGAGGCACCGACGAGCAGTACTTC. Residues: CASSISGGTDEQYF. The whole variable domain, remainder taken from reference TRBV19 and TRBJ2-7, is DGGITQSPKYLFRKEGQNVTLSCEQNLNHDAMYWYRQDPGQGLRLIYYSQIVNDFQKGDIAEGYSVSREKKESFPLTVTSAQKNPTAFYLCASSISGGTDEQYFGPGTRLTVT.

J is TRBJ2-2 and V is TRBV6-5, with 15 bases fitting TRBD2. Trimming removed 4 bases from V and 4 bases from J; junction bases left unmatched: 1. Germline CDR1 is MNHEY and CDR2 is SVGAGI. The CDR3 runs 16 residues. The CDR3: CASSWGLAGGTGELFF. In DNA, the CDR3 is TGTGCCAGCAGTTGGGGACTAGCGGGGGGCACCGGGGAGCTGTTTTTT.

The gene calls are TRBV2 and TRBJ2-5; the match to TRBD2 covers 13 bases. Looked up from germline, CDR1 is SNHLY and CDR2 is FYNNEI. V trimming: 7 bases; J trimming: 4 bases; junction bases outside the gene matches: 9. The CDR3 is made up of 16 amino acids. CDR3 bases: TGTGCCAGCACTTTACTAGCGGGGGGGCCGACAGAGACCCAGTACTTC. Translated: CASTLLAGGPTETQYF.

V and J are TRBV19 and TRBJ1-5, with 7 bases that match TRBD1. This CDR3 has 14 amino acids. J lost 3 bases, V lost 7 bases, and 6 bases had no gene match. Germline V gene lookup returns CDR1 LNHDA and CDR2 SQIVND (reference sequence). The CDR3 bases are TGTGCCAGTACCGTAGACAGGGTCAATCAGCCCCAGCATTTT. This encodes CASTVDRVNQPQHF.

The chain combines TRBV5-8 with TRBJ1-5, with a weak D call TRBD1 (5 bases). With 4 bases removed from V and 7 bases from J, the gap between germline ends came to 18 bases. The CDR3 runs 15 residues. In germline, CDR1 is SGHTS, CDR2 YDEGEE. DNA of the CDR3: TGTGCCAGCAGCCTCCGAGCGTCAGGGATGCAGCCCCAGCATTTT. Translating gives CASSLRASGMQPQHF.

Here the CDR3 DNA reads TGTGCCAGCAGCAAAGAGGGGACAGTCGACTATGGCTACACCTTC. The encoded protein is CASSKEGTVDYGYTF. The rearrangement uses TRBV21-1 and TRBJ1-2; the table assigns TRBD1, which was not confirmed against the DNA. TRBV21-1 is described as a pseudogene. This CDR3 spans 15 amino acids.

This chain joins TRBV5-6 and TRBJ2-7; TRBD1 is a possible D gene (7 bases). The CDR3 spans 15 residues. CDR1 is SGHDT, CDR2 YYEEEE, per germline. V was clipped by 6 bases and J by 5 bases, with 21 bases between them. The CDR3 region has the DNA TGTGCCAGCAAGCCTAGCTTGACAGGGAGGAACGAGCAGTACTTC. It translates to CASKPSLTGRNEQYF. Together with reference TRBV5-6 and TRBJ2-7, the CDR3 gives the full variable domain: DAGVTQSPTHLIKTRGQQVTLRCSPKSGHDTVSWYQQALGQGPQFIFQYYEEEERQRGNFPDRFSGHQFPNYSSELNVNALLLGDSALYLCASKPSLTGRNEQYFGPGTRLTVT.

V is TRBV18 and J is TRBJ1-5; D unresolved. V gave up 6 bases and J gave up 2 bases, with 11 bases separating them. The CDR3 sequence is 14 residues long. Per germline, CDR1 KGHSH and CDR2 LQKENI. The CDR3 nucleotides are TGTGCCAGCTCGGGTGTCCGTGGCAATCAGCCCCAGCATTTT. It translates to CASSGVRGNQPQHF. The full variable domain, its missing parts supplied by reference TRBV18 and TRBJ1-5, is NAGVMQNPRHLVRRRGQEARLRCSPMKGHSHVYWYRQLPEEGLKFMVYLQKENIIDESGMPKERFSAEFPKEGPSILRIQQVVRGDSAAYFCASSGVRGNQPQHFGDGTRLSIL.

Remarks on this clone: The sample carries other DNA sequences with the same CDR3. This chain links TRBV15 with TRBJ1-1; D might be TRBD1 (5 bases). The length of the CDR3 is 13 residues. V lost 0 bases, J lost 4 bases, and 6 bases lay in between. Per the germline V gene, CDR1 is LNHNV and CDR2 is YYDKDF (reference sequence). CDR3 amino acids: CATSRDRGTEAFF. CDR3 sequence (DNA): TGTGCCACCAGCAGAGATAGGGGCACTGAAGCTTTCTTT.

The chain carries TRBV7-9 and TRBJ1-6, with D perhaps matching TRBD1 (6 bases). Germline V gives CDR1 SEHNR, CDR2 FQNEAQ (reference sequence). Trimming left V 4 bases short and J 0 bases short, with 16 bases between. The CDR3 sequence is 18 residues long. The chain's CDR3 is CASSWSGTPSSYNSPLHF. DNA for the CDR3: TGTGCCAGCAGCTGGTCCGGGACACCGAGCTCCTATAATTCACCCCTCCACTTT.

The V call is TRBV7-6, the J call TRBJ1-2; D may be TRBD1 (6 bases). Germline CDR1 SGHVS, CDR2 FNYEAQ. V gave up 5 bases and J gave up 2 bases, with 18 bases separating them. The CDR3 extends over 16 amino acids. The CDR3 spells CASSPSPRGINYGYTF. Written as DNA, the CDR3 is TGTGCCAGCAGCCCTAGCCCCAGGGGAATAAACTATGGCTACACCTTC. Looking up the rest from reference TRBV7-6 and TRBJ1-2 gives the full variable domain: GAGVSQSPRYKVTKRGQDVALRCDPISGHVSLYWYRQALGQGPEFLTYFNYEAQQDKSGLPNDRFSAERPEGSISTLTIQRTEQRDSAMYRCASSPSPRGINYGYTFGSGTRLTVV.

CDR3: CASNLAWTGGYEQYF. The CDR3 nucleotides read TGTGCCAGCAACCTAGCTTGGACCGGGGGTTACGAGCAGTACTTC. The rearrangement links TRBV11-2 to TRBJ2-7, with D possibly TRBD2 on 6 matching bases. CDR1 is SGHAT and CDR2 is FQNNGV in the germline V gene. The CDR3 runs 15 residues. Trimming cost V 7 bases and J 4 bases, with 20 bases left between them.

This sequence joins TRBV5-4 and TRBJ2-3; 8 positions agree with TRBD1. The CDR3 sequence is 16 residues long. The J segment lost 3 bases and the V segment lost 4 bases, leaving 10 bases of the junction unmatched. Per germline, CDR1 SGHNT and CDR2 YYREEE (reference sequence). The CDR3 region is CASSLRAGGNTDTQYF. CDR3 nucleotide sequence: TGTGCCAGCAGCCTCCGGGCAGGGGGCAATACAGATACGCAGTATTTT.

Worth noting for this clone: The sample has other DNA sequences that encode this CDR3 too. V and J are TRBV5-4 and TRBJ1-5, with D possibly TRBD1 on 5 matching bases. The CDR3 is 14 amino acids. Germline CDR1 reads SGHNT; CDR2 reads YYREEE (reference sequence). Trimming cost V 4 bases and J 3 bases, with 11 bases left between them. The CDR3 region is CASSLGTDNQPQHF. CDR3 DNA sequence: TGTGCCAGCAGCCTGGGGACTGACAATCAGCCCCAGCATTTT.

This rearrangement joins TRBV18 to TRBJ2-6, with D uncertain. V was trimmed by 8 bases and J by 0 bases, leaving 14 bases between them. The CDR3 consists of 16 residues. Germline V gives CDR1 KGHSH, CDR2 LQKENI. The CDR3 nucleotides read TGTGCCAGCCACCGGACGCTTCTCTCTGGGGCCAACGTCCTGACTTTC. Its translation: CASHRTLLSGANVLTF.

This clone was found once. The chain combines TRBV2 with TRBJ1-5; D is perhaps TRBD1 (6 bases). V lost 5 bases and J lost 8, with 19 bases in between. The germline CDR1 and CDR2 sequences are SNHLY and FYNNEI. This CDR3 has 15 amino acids. The CDR3 DNA follows: TGTGCCAGCAGTCCCGAAGGGGGGATCAGGGAGCCCCAGCATTTT. Translated, it gives CASSPEGGIREPQHF.

DNA for the CDR3: TGTGCCAGCAGCTATACACGGAACACTGAAGCTTTCTTT. It yields the protein CASSYTRNTEAFF. This rearrangement joins TRBV27 to TRBJ1-1; D is unclear. V lost 6 bases, J lost 1 base, and 9 bases lay in between. This CDR3 comprises 13 residues. Germline V gene data show CDR1 as MNHEY and CDR2 as SMNVEV (reference sequence).

A word on this clone: The sample carries other DNA sequences with the same CDR3. The V gene is TRBV6-1, the J gene TRBJ1-2; 7 bases are a match to TRBD1. Germline CDR1 reads MNHNS; CDR2 reads SASEGT. CDR3 size: 13 residues. Trimming at V came to 4 bases and at J to 3 bases, leaving 2 bases not matched to a gene. CDR3: CASSGTGDYGYTF. The DNA of the CDR3 is TGTGCCAGCAGTGGGACAGGAGACTATGGCTACACCTTC.

The rearrangement joins TRBV28 to TRBJ1-5, with D possibly being TRBD1 (6 bases). The ends were cut back, 6 bases at V and 4 bases at J, with 19 bases in the middle. Germline values: CDR1 MDHEN, CDR2 SYDVKM. This CDR3 has 16 residues. CDR3 DNA: TGTGCCAGCAGAGGGGGGACCTTCTCGGGTAATCAGCCCCAGCATTTT. Protein sequence: CASRGGTFSGNQPQHF.

V and J are TRBV9 and TRBJ2-6, with 8 nucleotides matching TRBD1. Looked up from germline, CDR1 is SGDLS and CDR2 is YYNGEE. With 3 bases clipped from V and 4 bases from J, the junction kept 6 bases outside the gene matches. CDR3 length equals 16 residues. CDR3 protein: CASSGGQGRGANVLTF. In DNA, the CDR3 is TGTGCCAGCAGCGGAGGACAGGGCCGGGGGGCCAACGTCCTGACTTTC.

Points on this clone: The identical CDR3 is also encoded by other nucleotide sequences in the sample. J is TRBJ1-2 and V is TRBV6-5, with a possible D match to TRBD1 (6 bases). The CDR3 runs to 12 residues. Germline CDR1 MNHEY, CDR2 SVGAGI. Between the trimmed V and J ends, which lost 6 bases and 8 bases, there was a span of 13 bases. The CDR3 region is CASRPGGGGYTF. The CDR3 nucleotides are TGTGCCAGCAGACCCGGGGGGGGCGGCTACACCTTC.

V gene TRBV5-4 combines with J gene TRBJ1-6; D uncertain. The germline V and J ends were trimmed by 0 bases and 8 bases, with 15 bases remaining between them. CDR1 and CDR2 from the germline V gene are SGHNT and YYREEE (reference sequence). The CDR3 loop spans 16 amino acids. CDR3 sequence (DNA): TGTGCCAGCAGCTTGGCCTTGGCAGGTGGGGATTCACCCCTCCACTTT. Amino acids: CASSLALAGGDSPLHF.

The V call is TRBV30, the J call TRBJ2-1, with 8 bases fitting TRBD2. CDR1 is GTSNPN and CDR2 is SVGIG in the germline V gene (reference sequence). The CDR3 has 14 amino acids. The junction had 6 bases not matched to a gene; V was cut back by 5 bases and J by 3 bases. CDR3: CAWGAGAGYNEQFF. The CDR3, as DNA: TGTGCCTGGGGAGCGGGAGCTGGCTACAATGAGCAGTTCTTC.